These 12 T cell receptor beta chains came from one sample sequenced in a study of blood T cell repertoires in COVID-19 (dated by TCRdb to 2018 to 2021). Libraries were built with the immunoSEQ multiplex PCR assay. In TCRdb, the immuneACCESS table is reduced to in-frame sequences with V and J assigned. These tables do not hold every clone; where another copy was compared, an unresolved V gene accounts for under half, and the others remain unexplained. The sample table shows hundreds of thousands of clones, and roughly 89% are seen once. About 6.3% of the sample goes to the ten largest clones. The sequencing sample was made of peripheral blood. These receptors all come from a man between 60 and 70 years old who had recovered from COVID-19.

The chain recombines TRBV29-1 with TRBJ1-1; D ambiguous. V lost 7 bases and J lost 5, with 17 bases in between. The CDR3 totals 13 residues. Germline V gene lookup returns CDR1 SQVTM and CDR2 ANQGSEA. The CDR3 here is CSARRAAGTEAFF. Written as DNA, the CDR3 is TGCAGCGCCCGAAGGGCGGCGGGGACTGAAGCTTTCTTT.

This clone came up many times. CDR3 amino acids: CASSLGPGGQTQYF. The DNA of the CDR3 is TGTGCCAGCAGTTTGGGGCCTGGCGGTCAGACCCAGTACTTC. The genes are TRBV27 and TRBJ2-5; tentatively, D is TRBD1 (5 bases). V lost 3 bases to trimming and J lost 6 bases, with 14 bases between them. This CDR3 spans 14 amino acids. In germline, CDR1 is MNHEY, CDR2 SMNVEV (reference sequence).

CDR3 nucleotides: TGCGCCAGCAGCTTGGTGGGTCAGGGCTATGGCTACACCTTC. This gives the protein CASSLVGQGYGYTF. J is TRBJ1-2 and V is TRBV5-1; a possible D gene is TRBD1 (5 bases). The CDR3 is 14 residues long. Germline V gene lookup returns CDR1 SGHRS and CDR2 YFSETQ. V was pared by 0 bases and J by 4 bases, with 10 bases between.

This clone was recorded once. The V gene is TRBV9, the J gene TRBJ2-3, with D perhaps matching TRBD2 (5 bases). The CDR3 length is 16 residues. Germline assignment: CDR1 SGDLS and CDR2 YYNGEE. V was shortened by 4 bases and J by 0 bases, with 15 bases between the two germline ends. The CDR3 here is CASSPRGSGSTDTQYF. As DNA, the CDR3 is TGTGCCAGCAGCCCCAGAGGGAGCGGAAGCACAGATACGCAGTATTTT.

This sequence joins TRBV6-5 and TRBJ2-7; D not certain. Trimming left V 2 bases short and J 2 bases short, with 7 bases between. The germline gives CDR1 MNHEY, CDR2 SVGAGI. The CDR3 has 13 residues. This CDR3 is CASSYGAAYEQYF. The CDR3 DNA follows: TGTGCCAGCAGTTACGGTGCAGCCTACGAGCAGTACTTC.

The J gene is TRBJ1-1, the V gene TRBV6-5; 10 positions match TRBD1. V shed 4 bases, J shed 7 bases, and the junction held 9 bases outside the gene matches. Germline loops: CDR1 MNHEY, CDR2 SVGAGI. The CDR3 is 15 residues long. In nucleotides, the CDR3 is TGTGCCAGCAGTTCCGACAGGGGGCGGGGGTTTGAAGCTTTCTTT. It specifies CASSSDRGRGFEAFF.

The rearrangement links TRBV5-1 to TRBJ2-1, with D possibly matching TRBD2 (5 bases). The CDR3 totals 17 residues. Germline CDR1 reads SGHRS; CDR2 reads YFSETQ. Trimming stripped 4 bases from V and 0 bases from J, with 17 bases between. As DNA, the CDR3 is TGCGCCAGCAGCCTCGAGGGTGGCCTGAGCTCCTACAATGAGCAGTTCTTC. This gives the protein CASSLEGGLSSYNEQFF.

The J gene is TRBJ1-4, the V gene TRBV5-1; 8 bases are a match to TRBD1. Germline V gives CDR1 SGHRS, CDR2 YFSETQ. The CDR3 is made up of 16 amino acids. V was pared by 3 bases and J by 1 base, with 5 bases of the junction left unmatched. This chain's CDR3 is CASSSRTGRTNEKLFF. DNA for the CDR3: TGCGCCAGCAGCTCTCGGACAGGGCGAACTAATGAAAAACTGTTTTTT. Using reference TRBV5-1 and TRBJ1-4 for the parts outside the CDR3, the full variable domain is KAGVTQTPRYLIKTRGQQVTLSCSPISGHRSVSWYQQTPGQGLQFLFEYFSETQRNKGNFPGRFSGRQFSNSRSEMNVSTLELGDSALYLCASSSRTGRTNEKLFFGSGTQLSVL.

The J gene is TRBJ1-5, the V gene TRBV19; TRBD1 agrees at 9 bases. Trimming took 5 bases from V and 6 from J; bases not matched to a gene: 8. Germline V CDR1 and CDR2: LNHDA, SQIVND (reference sequence). The CDR3 length is 15 residues. The CDR3 DNA is TGTGCCAGTAGTGTACTAGGGACAGGGAGTCAGCCCCAGCATTTT. Its translation is CASSVLGTGSQPQHF.

CDR3 sequence: CSVAIRDRSYEQYF. CDR3 coding DNA: TGCAGCGTTGCAATCCGGGACAGGTCCTACGAGCAGTACTTC. The V and J genes are TRBV29-1 and TRBJ2-7, with TRBD1 matching 8 bases. From germline, CDR1 is SQVTM and CDR2 ANQGSEA. The CDR3 is made up of 14 amino acids. Trimming took 4 bases from V and 1 from J; bases not matched to a gene: 6.

This clone came up a few times. The CDR3 here is CASSSVPGQGSREKLFF. CDR3 coding DNA: TGCGCCAGCAGCTCTGTCCCGGGACAGGGCTCGAGGGAAAAACTGTTTTTT. V gene TRBV4-1 combines with J gene TRBJ1-4; TRBD1 agrees at 9 bases. With V trimmed by 5 bases and J by 8 bases, 15 bases remained unmatched. CDR1 MGHRA and CDR2 YSYEKL come from the germline V gene. The length of the CDR3 is 17 residues.

This clone was detected only a few times. This rearrangement joins TRBV7-2 to TRBJ1-1; TRBD1 might be the D (5 bases). The CDR3 has 14 amino acids. V was clipped by 4 bases and J by 2 bases, with 11 bases between them. The germline V gene has CDR1 SGHTA and CDR2 FQGNSA. This chain's CDR3 is CASSSRQSNTEAFF. The DNA for the CDR3 is TGTGCCAGCAGCTCACGACAGTCTAACACTGAAGCTTTCTTT. The variable domain in full, completed from reference TRBV7-2 and TRBJ1-1, reads GAGVSQSPSNKVTEKGKDVELRCDPISGHTALYWYRQSLGQGLEFLIYFQGNSAPDKSGLPSDRFSAERTGGSVSTLTIQRTQQEDSAVYLCASSSRQSNTEAFFGQGTRLTVV.